Following are 6 T cell receptor beta chains from one sample sequenced in a study of T-cell memory formation after mild COVID-19. TCRdb fed the 5' RACE reads into MiXCR, producing one record per CDR3 protein. The sample shows about 340,000 distinct CDR3 sequences, 20% to 25% of them seen only once. Sequenced: PBMCs or a T cell subset sorted from them (not recorded which). These receptors originate from a man aged 18 to 29 who had mild COVID-19 (a few samples of this study predate the infection). Cell type and time point are not known.

The chain has TRBV11-1 and TRBJ2-7; 8 nucleotides match TRBD1. The junction had 14 bases not matched to a gene; V was cut back by 5 bases and J by 5 bases. Germline V gene lookup returns CDR1 SGHAT and CDR2 FQDESV (reference sequence). This CDR3 is 16 amino acids long. The CDR3 nucleotides read TGTGCCAGCAGCCTTACCGGAGGAGGACAGGGAGACGAGCAGTACTTC. Translating it yields CASSLTGGGQGDEQYF. Full variable domain (remainder filled in from reference TRBV11-1 and TRBJ2-7): EAEVAQSPRYKITEKSQAVAFWCDPISGHATLYWYRQILGQGPELLVQFQDESVVDDSQLPKDRFSAERLKGVDSTLKIQPAELGDSAMYLCASSLTGGGQGDEQYFGPGTRLTVT.

This chain uses TRBV5-4 with TRBJ2-7; tentative D call: TRBD1 (6 bases). Germline V gives CDR1 SGHNT, CDR2 YYREEE (reference sequence). The CDR3 runs to 14 residues. The V end lost 2 bases, the J end lost 0 bases, and 9 bases lay between the germline ends. CDR3 protein: CASSFAQGSYEQYF. The CDR3 DNA is TGTGCCAGCAGCTTCGCACAGGGCTCCTACGAGCAGTACTTC.

The chain recombines TRBV4-1 with TRBJ1-1, with a tentative D call TRBD1 (5 bases). Germline assignment: CDR1 MGHRA and CDR2 YSYEKL. Trimming removed 3 bases from V and 5 bases from J, with 16 bases in between. This CDR3 is 15 amino acids long. The CDR3: CASSQRRGRGTEAFF. Written as DNA, the CDR3 is TGCGCCAGCAGCCAGAGAAGGGGCAGAGGAACTGAAGCTTTCTTT.

The chain is built from TRBV6-5 and TRBJ2-7, with 7 bases identical to TRBD2. After removal of 0 bases from V and 2 bases from J, the junction contained 1 base not matched to a gene. The CDR3 length is 14 residues. The germline gives CDR1 MNHEY, CDR2 SVGAGI. CDR3 DNA: TGTGCCAGCAGTTACTCGGGACTAACCTACGAGCAGTACTTC. Translated, it gives CASSYSGLTYEQYF.

V gene TRBV5-1 combines with J gene TRBJ1-5; 7 nucleotides match TRBD1. The CDR3 runs to 14 residues. Trimming cost V 4 bases and J 3 bases; bases outside gene matches: 4. The germline CDR1 and CDR2 sequences are SGHRS and YFSETQ. CDR3 region: CASSPGGANQPQHF. CDR3 nucleotide sequence: TGCGCCAGCAGCCCAGGGGGGGCCAATCAGCCCCAGCATTTT.

V is TRBV6-6 and J is TRBJ1-6; 7 bases map to TRBD1. J lost 0 bases, V lost 5 bases, and 10 bases had no gene match. The CDR3 is 18 amino acids. In germline, CDR1 is MNHNY, CDR2 SVGAGI (reference sequence). CDR3 amino acids: CASSPNRQGLSYNSPLHF. The CDR3 DNA is TGTGCCAGCAGTCCGAACAGACAGGGCCTCTCCTATAATTCACCCCTCCACTTT.